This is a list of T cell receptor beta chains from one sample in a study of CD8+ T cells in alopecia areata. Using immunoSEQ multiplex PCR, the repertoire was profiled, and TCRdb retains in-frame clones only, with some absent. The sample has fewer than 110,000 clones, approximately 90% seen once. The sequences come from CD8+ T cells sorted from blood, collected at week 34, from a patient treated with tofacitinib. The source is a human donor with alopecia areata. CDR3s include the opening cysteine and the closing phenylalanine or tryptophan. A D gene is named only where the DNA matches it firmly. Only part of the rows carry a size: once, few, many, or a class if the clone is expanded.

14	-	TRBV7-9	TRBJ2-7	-	TGTGCCAGCAGCTTAGATGGGACTTTCTACGAGCAGTACTTC	CASSLDGTFYEQYF
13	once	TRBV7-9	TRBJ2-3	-	TGTGCCAGCAGCTCCGGTAGCACAGATACGCAGTATTTT	CASSSGSTDTQYF
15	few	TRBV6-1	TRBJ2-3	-	TGTGCCAGCAGTGAAGCGGGGGGGCACACAGATACGCAGTATTTT	CASSEAGGHTDTQYF
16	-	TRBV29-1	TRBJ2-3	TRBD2	TGCAGCGTTGAAGATGGTACTAGCGGGAGGAGGACGTTCCCGTATTTT	CSVEDGTSGRRTFPYF
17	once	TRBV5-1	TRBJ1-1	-	TGCGCCAGCAGCTTGGAATGGTCGGGGAGGCCGGGCACTGAAGCTTTCTTT	CASSLEWSGRPGTEAFF
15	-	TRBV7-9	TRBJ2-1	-	TGTGCCAGCAGCTTAGTCAGTAGCTCCTACAATGAGCAGTTCTTC	CASSLVSSSYNEQFF
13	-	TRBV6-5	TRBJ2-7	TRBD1	TGTGCCAGCAGTTCGACAGGGTTCTACGAGCAGTACTTC	CASSSTGFYEQYF
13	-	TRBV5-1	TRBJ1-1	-	TGCGCCAGCAGGCTGGGTTCTGCCACTGAAGCTTTCTTT	CASRLGSATEAFF
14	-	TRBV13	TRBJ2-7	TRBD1	TGTGCCAGCAGCTCCGGGACAGCCGCCTACGAGCAGTACTTC	CASSSGTAAYEQYF
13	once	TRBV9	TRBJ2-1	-	TGTGCCAGCAGCCTCAATCTCAACAATGAGCAGTTCTTC	CASSLNLNNEQFF
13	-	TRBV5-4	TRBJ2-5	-	TGTGCCAGCAGCTTGAGCTACAGAGAGACCCAGTACTTC	CASSLSYRETQYF
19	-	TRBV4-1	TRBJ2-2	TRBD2	TGCGCCAGCAGCCAAGAGGCGGCGGGAGGGTCCCCGAACACCGGGGAGCTGTTTTTT	CASSQEAAGGSPNTGELFF
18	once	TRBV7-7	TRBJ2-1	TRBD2	TGTGCCAGCAGCCCCGGGACTAGCGGGGGCCTACTTTACAATGAGCAGTTCTTC	CASSPGTSGGLLYNEQFF
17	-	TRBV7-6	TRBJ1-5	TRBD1	TGTGCCAGCAGCCAAAATGGGACAGATTATAGCAATCAGCCCCAGCATTTT	CASSQNGTDYSNQPQHF
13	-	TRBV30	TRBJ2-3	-	TGTGCCTCGACGCAGGGGCGCGAAGATACGCAGTATTTT	CASTQGREDTQYF
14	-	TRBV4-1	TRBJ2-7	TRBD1	TGCGCCAGCAGCCAACAGAACGACAGGGCCGAGCAGTACTTC	CASSQQNDRAEQYF
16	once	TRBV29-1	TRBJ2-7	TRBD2	TGCAGCGTTGAAGTCCAAAAGCGGGAGGGATCCTACGAGCAGTACTTC	CSVEVQKREGSYEQYF
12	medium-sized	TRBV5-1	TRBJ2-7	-	TGCGCCAGCAGCTTGGACAACTACGAGCAGTACTTC	CASSLDNYEQYF
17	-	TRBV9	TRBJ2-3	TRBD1	TGTGCCAGCAGCGGGGACAGAGTACTGACCGGCACAGATACGCAGTATTTT	CASSGDRVLTGTDTQYF
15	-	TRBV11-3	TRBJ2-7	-	TGTGCCAGCAGCTTGGGGGCAGGGGTCTCCTACGAGCAGTACTTC	CASSLGAGVSYEQYF
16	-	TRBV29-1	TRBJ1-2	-	-	CSVDDLFGNGNYGYTF
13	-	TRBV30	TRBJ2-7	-	TGTGCCTGGAGTTATGGCACACCCTACGAGCAGTACTTC	CAWSYGTPYEQYF
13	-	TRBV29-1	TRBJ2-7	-	TGCAGCGTGGAGTTGGGAACAGGCTACGAGCAGTACTTC	CSVELGTGYEQYF
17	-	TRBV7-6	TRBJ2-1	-	TGTGCCAGCAGCCCGGCGGGGTTGTTTAGCTCCTACAATGAGCAGTTCTTC	CASSPAGLFSSYNEQFF
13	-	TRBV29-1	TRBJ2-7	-	TGCAGCGTTGAAGAATCGGGGGGCAACGAGCAGTACTTC	CSVEESGGNEQYF
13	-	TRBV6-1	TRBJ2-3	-	TGTGCCAGCAGTGAATTGGGGACAGATACGCAGTATTTT	CASSELGTDTQYF